Listed here are 24 T cell receptor beta chains from one sample, sequenced in a study of blood T cell repertoires in COVID-19. Sequenced by immunoSEQ multiplex PCR; TCRdb stores in-frame clones only, minus some. The sample contains approximately 66,000 clones, around 87% of which appear only once. The material sequenced was peripheral blood. The receptors come from a man aged 55 to 70 with acute or convalescent COVID-19.

This clone was found a few times. This rearrangement joins TRBV9 to TRBJ1-6, with D tentatively TRBD1 (5 bases). The CDR3 consists of 14 residues. The germline V gene encodes CDR1 SGDLS and CDR2 YYNGEE. V was shortened by 3 bases and J by 1 base, with 5 bases between the two germline ends. This chain's CDR3 is CASSGQSYNSPLHF. CDR3 in DNA: TGTGCCAGCAGCGGACAGTCCTATAATTCACCCCTCCACTTT.

The chain is built from TRBV7-2 and TRBJ1-5; D is possibly TRBD1 (6 bases). The CDR3 runs to 14 residues. Between the trimmed V and J ends, which lost 0 bases and 10 bases, there was a span of 13 bases. Germline loops: CDR1 SGHTA, CDR2 FQGNSA. The CDR3, as DNA: TGTGCCAGCAGCTTAGCGAAGACAGGTCCACCCCAGCATTTT. Amino acid sequence: CASSLAKTGPPQHF.

Comment on this clone: The junction departs from germline at one end; a sequencing error may be responsible. Here the CDR3 DNA reads TGTGCCAGCAGCCCCGCGGGGACAGGGGAGGTCTTC. Translating gives CASSPAGTGEVF. The chain carries TRBV7-2 and TRBJ2-1, with 10 bases fitting TRBD1. CDR1 and CDR2 from the germline V gene are SGHTA and FQGNSA. The CDR3 covers 12 residues.

This chain uses TRBV3-1 (or the pseudogene TRBV3-2) with TRBJ1-6; D gene unclear. The germline gives CDR1 LGHDT, CDR2 YNNKEL (reference sequence). V was clipped by 2 bases and J by 6 bases, with 11 bases between them. This CDR3 is 15 amino acids long. CDR3 sequence (DNA): TGTGCCAGCAGCCAATTGGTTAACGGTAATTCACCCCTCCACTTT. As protein: CASSQLVNGNSPLHF.

CDR3 DNA: TGTGCCTGGAGTGAGCAGGAAGGTCAGCCCCAGCATTTT. It translates to CAWSEQEGQPQHF. The chain joins TRBV30 to TRBJ1-5; D is ambiguous. The CDR3 is 13 residues long. V was pared by 1 base and J by 6 bases, with 10 bases between. Germline values: CDR1 GTSNPN, CDR2 SVGIG (reference sequence).

CDR3 protein: CASSELGGTYGYTF. The CDR3 nucleotides read TGTGCCAGCAGTGAATTGGGAGGGACTTACGGCTACACCTTC. The chain uses TRBV6-1 and TRBJ1-2; maybe TRBD1 (5 bases). This CDR3 is 14 amino acids long. The germline gives CDR1 MNHNS, CDR2 SASEGT. With 2 bases removed from V and 8 bases from J, the gap between germline ends came to 15 bases.

The chain uses TRBV6-5 and TRBJ1-3; possibly TRBD1 for D (5 bases). The CDR3 is made up of 16 amino acids. The V end was cut by 0 bases, the J end by 1 base, with 10 bases between. Per the germline V gene, CDR1 is MNHEY and CDR2 is SVGAGI. CDR3 in amino acids: CASSYSIGASGNTIYF. The CDR3 coding sequence is TGTGCCAGCAGTTACTCGATTGGGGCTTCTGGAAACACCATATATTTT.

This chain joins TRBV3-1 (or the pseudogene TRBV3-2) and TRBJ1-2, with 8 bases matching TRBD1. The CDR3 sequence is 17 residues long. J gave up 4 bases and V 0 bases, and 10 bases lay outside the gene matches. Per germline, CDR1 LGHDT and CDR2 YNNKEL (reference sequence). CDR3 sequence: CASSQDLLQGACYGYTF. The CDR3 DNA is TGTGCCAGCAGCCAAGATCTTCTCCAGGGGGCTTGCTATGGCTACACCTTC.

This clone appeared a few times. V and J are TRBV2 and TRBJ1-2; 7 bases are a match to TRBD1. The CDR3 covers 14 residues. Germline V gives CDR1 SNHLY, CDR2 FYNNEI. Trimming at V came to 8 bases and at J to 4 bases, leaving 10 bases not matched to a gene. The CDR3 loop reads CASAKTGTAYGYTF. The CDR3 coding sequence is TGTGCCAGCGCCAAAACCGGGACAGCCTATGGCTACACCTTC.

The chain has TRBV7-2 and TRBJ1-1; tentatively, D is TRBD1 (5 bases). Deletions cut 5 bases from V and 1 base from J, with 17 bases between. The CDR3 has 16 residues. Germline CDR1 is SGHTA and CDR2 is FQGNSA. Here the CDR3 DNA reads TGTGCCAGCAGCAACCCAGGACAACGAGGGAACACTGAAGCTTTCTTT. Translation: CASSNPGQRGNTEAFF.

The genes are TRBV28 and TRBJ1-5; 9 bases map to TRBD1. The CDR3 totals 14 residues. The germline V gene has CDR1 MDHEN and CDR2 SYDVKM. Trimming at V came to 7 bases and at J to 7 bases, leaving 8 bases not matched to a gene. The chain's CDR3 is CASILGTGQQPQHF. The CDR3 DNA is TGTGCCAGCATTCTCGGGACAGGGCAACAGCCCCAGCATTTT.

The V and J genes are TRBV11-3 and TRBJ2-1; D ambiguous. Trimming removed 0 bases at V and 7 bases at J, with 7 bases between. The CDR3 runs 13 residues. Germline lookup yields CDR1 SGHNT and CDR2 YENEEA. The CDR3 DNA sequence: TGTGCCAGCAGCTTAGATCTTCTAAATGAGCAGTTCTTC. Translation: CASSLDLLNEQFF.

The chain joins TRBV18 to TRBJ2-1; TRBD1 aligns across 10 bases. The CDR3 length is 17 residues. J gave up 1 base and V 5 bases, and 8 bases lay outside the gene matches. Germline V gene data show CDR1 as KGHSH and CDR2 as LQKENI. For the CDR3, the DNA is TGTGCCAGCTCATGGGACAGGGGTTTCTCGTCCTACAATGAGCAGTTCTTC. Translated, it gives CASSWDRGFSSYNEQFF.

The V and J genes are TRBV2 and TRBJ2-7, with TRBD1 matching over 8 bases. V lost 8 bases, J lost 3 bases, and 6 bases stayed unmatched. CDR3 length: 13 amino acids. Germline V lookup: CDR1 SNHLY, CDR2 FYNNEI. CDR3 nucleotide sequence: TGTGCCAGCGCCCGGACAGGGTTCTACGAGCAGTACTTC. It specifies CASARTGFYEQYF.

This rearrangement joins TRBV7-9 to TRBJ1-2; 9 positions match TRBD1. V trimming: 6 bases; J trimming: 8 bases; junction bases outside the gene matches: 10. The CDR3 runs to 14 residues. CDR1 is SEHNR and CDR2 is FQNEAQ in the germline V gene (reference sequence). CDR3 nucleotide sequence: TGTGCCAGCAGTTCCGGGACAGGGATCGACGGCTACACCTTC. Protein product: CASSSGTGIDGYTF.

The chain has TRBV18 and TRBJ2-1; 9 bases line up with TRBD2. J gave up 8 bases and V 8 bases, and 10 bases lay outside the gene matches. This CDR3 comprises 14 residues. The germline V gene has CDR1 KGHSH and CDR2 LQKENI. CDR3 nucleotide sequence: TGTGCCAGCCTACCGGGACTAGCTTCCCATGAGCAGTTCTTC. This codes for CASLPGLASHEQFF.

This clone has a handful of counts. This chain connects TRBV29-1 to TRBJ1-4, with TRBD1 as a possible D gene (5 bases). V was pared by 4 bases and J by 4 bases, with 10 bases between. The germline V gene encodes CDR1 SQVTM and CDR2 ANQGSEA. The CDR3 extends over 13 amino acids. Written as DNA, the CDR3 is TGCAGCGTTGGACGGGGGAATAATGAAAAACTGTTTTTT. Its translation is CSVGRGNNEKLFF.

The chain couples TRBV5-8 to TRBJ1-2, with TRBD1 matching over 9 bases. Germline CDR1 is SGHTS and CDR2 is YDEGEE. V was clipped by 4 bases and J by 4 bases; unmatched bases: 5. This CDR3 contains 14 residues. The DNA of the CDR3 is TGTGCCAGCAGCCCGGGACAGGGTAGCTATGGCTACACCTTC. It is translated as CASSPGQGSYGYTF.

This clone was seen a handful of times. The chain joins TRBV6-5 to TRBJ1-4, with D perhaps TRBD1 (5 bases). Germline V gene data show CDR1 as MNHEY and CDR2 as SVGAGI. V was shortened by 4 bases and J by 10 bases, with 16 bases between the two germline ends. The CDR3 contains 14 residues. The CDR3 DNA sequence: TGTGCCAGCAGTTTGGATCAGGGATTAAGAAAACTGTTTTTT. Translation: CASSLDQGLRKLFF.

The genes are TRBV20-1 and TRBJ2-7; D may be TRBD2 (6 bases). CDR3 length equals 16 residues. V lost 3 bases and J lost 0, with 18 bases in between. Germline V gene data show CDR1 as DFQATT and CDR2 as SNEGSKA (reference sequence). CDR3 residues: CSASGLGTLSSYEQYF. CDR3 in DNA: TGCAGTGCTAGTGGCTTAGGGACTTTAAGCTCCTACGAGCAGTACTTC.

The V gene is TRBV28, the J gene TRBJ1-5; D call uncertain. Germline V lookup: CDR1 MDHEN, CDR2 SYDVKM. V lost 3 bases and J 0 bases, leaving 9 bases between the germline ends. The CDR3 runs 15 residues. In nucleotides, the CDR3 is TGTGCCAGCAGTTTTGAGCGTTATAGCAATCAGCCCCAGCATTTT. Translating it yields CASSFERYSNQPQHF.

The chain links TRBV28 to TRBJ1-1; TRBD1 aligns across 7 bases. The V gene's germline CDR1 is MDHEN and CDR2 SYDVKM. This CDR3 has 14 amino acids. With V trimmed by 5 bases and J by 5 bases, 8 bases remained unmatched. The CDR3 DNA reads TGTGCCAGCAGTCGACAGGGAGTAAGTACTGAAGCTTTCTTT. Encoded protein: CASSRQGVSTEAFF.

This chain uses TRBV4-1 with TRBJ1-2, with 7 bases lining up with TRBD1. The CDR3 contains 15 residues. With 2 bases clipped from V and 5 bases from J, the junction kept 8 bases outside the gene matches. Germline CDR1 is MGHRA and CDR2 is YSYEKL. The CDR3 DNA follows: TGCGCCAGCAGCCAACCGGACAGGATGAAGTATGGCTACACCTTC. As protein: CASSQPDRMKYGYTF.

This clone has just a few counts. The V and J genes are TRBV4-3 and TRBJ2-7; 7 bases fit TRBD1. Germline V gene lookup returns CDR1 LGHNA and CDR2 YSLEER. The CDR3 loop spans 14 amino acids. The V gene end was trimmed by 4 bases and the J gene end by 3 bases; junction bases not matched to a gene: 6. The CDR3 spells CASSLGQKSYEQYF. CDR3 DNA: TGCGCCAGCAGCCTGGGACAGAAAAGCTACGAGCAGTACTTC.